Listed here are 10 T cell receptor beta chains from one sample, sequenced in a study of blood T cell repertoires in COVID-19. Sequenced by immunoSEQ multiplex PCR; TCRdb stores in-frame clones only, minus some. The repertoire includes around 100,000 clones, around 90% of them detected once, and roughly 4.4% sits in the top ten. The material sequenced was peripheral blood. The receptors originated from a woman between 45 and 60 years old with acute or convalescent COVID-19.

The genes are TRBV27 and TRBJ2-7; 13 nucleotides agree with TRBD2. The germline gives CDR1 MNHEY, CDR2 SMNVEV (reference sequence). The CDR3 has 18 residues. Trimming removed 5 bases from V and 3 bases from J; junction bases left unmatched: 13. Here the CDR3 DNA reads TGTGCCAGCAGTATAAGCGGACTAGCGGGAGCGGTTGGCTACGAGCAGTACTTC. Amino acid sequence: CASSISGLAGAVGYEQYF.

The rearrangement uses TRBV19 and TRBJ1-5; D is ambiguous. Looked up from germline, CDR1 is LNHDA and CDR2 is SQIVND (reference sequence). Trimming shortened V by 10 bases and J by 6 bases, and 16 bases separated the two germline ends. CDR3 length: 13 residues. CDR3 region: CATMGGTGQPQHF. CDR3 bases: TGTGCCACCATGGGAGGAACTGGTCAGCCCCAGCATTTT.

The chain uses TRBV27 and TRBJ1-6; D is ambiguous. V was cut by 6 bases and J by 9 bases, with 9 bases left in between. CDR1 is MNHEY, CDR2 SMNVEV, per germline (reference sequence). This CDR3 contains 12 residues. Here the CDR3 reads CASRTERSPLHF. The DNA of the CDR3 is TGTGCCAGCAGAACGGAGCGTTCACCCCTCCACTTT.

This clone was seen once. The chain uses TRBV7-9 and TRBJ1-2; D perhaps matches TRBD1 (5 bases). This CDR3 has 13 residues. The V gene's germline CDR1 is SEHNR and CDR2 FQNEAQ (reference sequence). V shed 2 bases and J shed 4 bases, with 8 bases lying between them. The CDR3 protein is CASSLLTVYGYTF. The CDR3 coding sequence is TGTGCCAGCAGCTTATTGACAGTCTATGGCTACACCTTC.

V and J are TRBV5-5 and TRBJ2-7; D is undetermined. The V end was cut by 4 bases, the J end by 3 bases, with 5 bases between. There are 11 residues in the CDR3. From germline, CDR1 is SGHKS and CDR2 YYEKEE (reference sequence). The CDR3 DNA is TGTGCCAGCAGCCCGAGCTACGAGCAGTACTTC. Protein: CASSPSYEQYF.

The V call is TRBV18, the J call TRBJ1-2; D is possibly TRBD1 (6 bases). V lost 3 bases and J 4 bases, leaving 15 bases between the germline ends. The CDR3 extends over 15 amino acids. Germline V gene data show CDR1 as KGHSH and CDR2 as LQKENI. This CDR3 reads CASSPRAGDPYGYTF. CDR3 in DNA: TGTGCCAGCTCACCCCGGGCAGGGGACCCCTATGGCTACACCTTC.

The V call is TRBV3-1 (or the pseudogene TRBV3-2), the J call TRBJ2-1; 7 nucleotides agree with TRBD2. The CDR3 has 13 residues. After removal of 1 base from V and 15 bases from J, the junction contained 9 bases not matched to a gene. Germline-derived CDR1 and CDR2 are LGHDT and YNNKEL (reference sequence). CDR3 in DNA: TGTGCCAGCAGCCAAGTAGGGGACGGGAGGTGGTTCTTC. It is translated as CASSQVGDGRWFF.

This clone was observed a handful of times. V usage is TRBV11-2 and J usage is TRBJ2-7; no reliable D call. CDR1 and CDR2 (germline): SGHAT, FQNNGV. The length of the CDR3 is 15 residues. V gave up 5 bases and J gave up 3 bases, with 17 bases separating them. In DNA, the CDR3 is TGTGCCAGCAGCCAGCCGACGGAGTCATACTACGAGCAGTACTTC. It is translated as CASSQPTESYYEQYF.

The rearrangement uses TRBV7-8 and TRBJ2-1, with TRBD1 matching 8 bases. Germline V lookup: CDR1 SGHVS, CDR2 FQNEAQ. The CDR3 has 16 residues. V gave up 0 bases and J gave up 2 bases; unmatched junction bases: 3. CDR3 nucleotides: TGTGCCAGCAGCTTAGCGCAGGGGGCAACCTACAATGAGCAGTTCTTC. Translating it yields CASSLAQGATYNEQFF.

The gene calls are TRBV5-1 and TRBJ2-5; TRBD2 matches at 13 bases. The trim removed 4 bases at V and 5 bases at J, leaving 8 bases unmatched. CDR1 and CDR2 from the germline V gene are SGHRS and YFSETQ. The CDR3 spans 16 residues. CDR3 protein: CASSTGTSGVGETQYF. Written as DNA, the CDR3 is TGCGCCAGCAGCACAGGGACTAGCGGGGTGGGCGAGACCCAGTACTTC.